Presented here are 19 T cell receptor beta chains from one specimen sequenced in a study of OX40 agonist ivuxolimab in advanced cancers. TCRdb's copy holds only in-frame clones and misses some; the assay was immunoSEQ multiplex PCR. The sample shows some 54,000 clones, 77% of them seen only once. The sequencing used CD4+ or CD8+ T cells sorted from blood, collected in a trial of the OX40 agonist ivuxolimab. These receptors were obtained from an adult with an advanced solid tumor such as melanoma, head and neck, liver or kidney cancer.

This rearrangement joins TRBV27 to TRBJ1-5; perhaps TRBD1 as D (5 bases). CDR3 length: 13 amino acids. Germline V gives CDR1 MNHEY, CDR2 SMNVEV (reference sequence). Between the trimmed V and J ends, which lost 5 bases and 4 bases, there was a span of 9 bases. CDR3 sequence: CASSPKGNQPQHF. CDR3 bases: TGTGCCAGCAGTCCCAAGGGGAATCAGCCCCAGCATTTT.

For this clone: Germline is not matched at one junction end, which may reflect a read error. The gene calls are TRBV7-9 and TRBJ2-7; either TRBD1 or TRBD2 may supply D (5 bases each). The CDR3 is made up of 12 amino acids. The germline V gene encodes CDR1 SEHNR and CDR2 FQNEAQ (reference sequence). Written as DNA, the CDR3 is TGTGCCAGCAGCTTAGTTGAAGGGACGGTAAATTTC. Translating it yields CASSLVEGTVNF.

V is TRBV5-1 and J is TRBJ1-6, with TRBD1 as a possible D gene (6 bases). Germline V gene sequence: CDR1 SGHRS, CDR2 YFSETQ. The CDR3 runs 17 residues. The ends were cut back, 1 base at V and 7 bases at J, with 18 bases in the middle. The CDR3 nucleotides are TGCGCCAGCAGCTTGTCGGGGGCCGGGCTGGGAAATTCACCCCTCCACTTT. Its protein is CASSLSGAGLGNSPLHF.

The chain's CDR3 is CASRPLAQDQPQHF. CDR3 DNA sequence: TGTGCCAGTAGGCCGCTGGCCCAAGATCAGCCCCAGCATTTT. The chain is built from TRBV19 and TRBJ1-5, with no clear D. From germline, CDR1 is LNHDA and CDR2 SQIVND (reference sequence). This CDR3 is built from 14 residues. Trimming left V 6 bases short and J 5 bases short, with 14 bases between.

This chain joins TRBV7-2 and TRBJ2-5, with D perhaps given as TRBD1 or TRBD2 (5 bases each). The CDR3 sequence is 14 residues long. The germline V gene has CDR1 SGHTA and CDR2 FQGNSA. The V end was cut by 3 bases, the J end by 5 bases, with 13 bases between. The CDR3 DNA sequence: TGTGCCAGCAGCTTTGTGAGGGGCGCGGAGACCCAGTACTTC. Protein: CASSFVRGAETQYF.

CDR3 residues: CASSPRAGARGRFGFGYTF. CDR3 nucleotide sequence: TGTGCCAGCAGCCCCCGGGCAGGGGCCAGGGGGCGATTCGGGTTTGGCTACACCTTC. The chain links TRBV7-2 to TRBJ1-2; 8 positions match TRBD1. Germline CDR1 reads SGHTA; CDR2 reads FQGNSA. The CDR3 is made up of 19 amino acids. J lost 7 bases, V lost 5 bases, and 24 bases had no gene match.

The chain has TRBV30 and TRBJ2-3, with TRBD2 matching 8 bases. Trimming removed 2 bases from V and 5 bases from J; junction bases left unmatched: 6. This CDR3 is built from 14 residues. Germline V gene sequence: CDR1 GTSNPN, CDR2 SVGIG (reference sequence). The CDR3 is CAWSNSGIKDTQYF. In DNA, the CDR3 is TGTGCCTGGAGTAATAGCGGGATCAAAGATACGCAGTATTTT.

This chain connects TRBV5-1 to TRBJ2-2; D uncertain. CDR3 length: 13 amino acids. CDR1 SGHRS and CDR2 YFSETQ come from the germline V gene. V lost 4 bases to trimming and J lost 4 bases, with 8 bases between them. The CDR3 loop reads CASSRAVTGELFF. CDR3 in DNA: TGCGCCAGCAGCAGGGCGGTCACCGGGGAGCTGTTTTTT.

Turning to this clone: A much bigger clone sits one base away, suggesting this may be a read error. CDR3: CASSPQGNTEAFF. The CDR3 DNA follows: TGTGCCAGCAGCCCACAGGGGAACACTGAAGCTTTCTTT. This chain connects TRBV9 to TRBJ1-1; D might be TRBD1 (6 bases). CDR1 SGDLS and CDR2 YYNGEE come from the germline V gene. The CDR3 runs 13 residues. Trimming removed 4 bases at V and 1 base at J, with 8 bases between.

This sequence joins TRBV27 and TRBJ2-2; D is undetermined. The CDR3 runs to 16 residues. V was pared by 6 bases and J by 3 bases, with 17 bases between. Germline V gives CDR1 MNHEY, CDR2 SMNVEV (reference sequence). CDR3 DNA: TGTGCCAGCAGGAACTCGGACCGACCTCACACCGGGGAGCTGTTTTTT. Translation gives CASRNSDRPHTGELFF.

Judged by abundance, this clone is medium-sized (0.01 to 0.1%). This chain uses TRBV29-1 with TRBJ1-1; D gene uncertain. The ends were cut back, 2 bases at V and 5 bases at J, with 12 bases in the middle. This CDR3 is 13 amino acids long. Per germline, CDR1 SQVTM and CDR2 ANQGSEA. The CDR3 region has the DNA TGCAGCGTTGAAAAAATGGGTGTTACTGAAGCTTTCTTT. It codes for CSVEKMGVTEAFF.

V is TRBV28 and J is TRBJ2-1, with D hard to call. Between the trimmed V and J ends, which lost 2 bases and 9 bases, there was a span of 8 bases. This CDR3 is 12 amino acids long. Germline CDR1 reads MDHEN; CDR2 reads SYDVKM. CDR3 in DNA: TGTGCCAGCAGTTTACGGATTACTGAGCAGTTCTTC. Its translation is CASSLRITEQFF.

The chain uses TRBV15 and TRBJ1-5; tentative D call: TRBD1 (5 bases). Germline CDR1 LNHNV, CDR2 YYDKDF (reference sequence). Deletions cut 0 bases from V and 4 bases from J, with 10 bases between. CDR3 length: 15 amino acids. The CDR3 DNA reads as TGTGCCACCAGCAGAGATGGGGCAGCTAATCAGCCCCAGCATTTT. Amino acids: CATSRDGAANQPQHF.

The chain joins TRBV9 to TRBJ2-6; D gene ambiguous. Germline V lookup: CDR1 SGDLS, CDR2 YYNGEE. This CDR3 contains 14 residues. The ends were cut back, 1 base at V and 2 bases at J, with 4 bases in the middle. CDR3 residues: CASSVNTGANVLTF. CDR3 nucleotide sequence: TGTGCCAGCAGCGTAAATACTGGGGCCAACGTCCTGACTTTC.

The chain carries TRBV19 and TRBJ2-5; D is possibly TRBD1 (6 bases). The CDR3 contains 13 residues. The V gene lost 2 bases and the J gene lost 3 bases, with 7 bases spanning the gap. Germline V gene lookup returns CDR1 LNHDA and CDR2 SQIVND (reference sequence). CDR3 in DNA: TGTGCCAGTAGTATAACAGGGAAAGAGACCCAGTACTTC. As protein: CASSITGKETQYF.

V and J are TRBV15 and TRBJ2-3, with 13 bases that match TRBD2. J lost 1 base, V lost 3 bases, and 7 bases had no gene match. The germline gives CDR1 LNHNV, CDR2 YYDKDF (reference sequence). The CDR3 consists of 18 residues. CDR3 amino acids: CATSRGLAGTLRTDTQYF. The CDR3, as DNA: TGTGCCACCAGCAGGGGACTAGCGGGAACGCTCCGCACAGATACGCAGTATTTT.

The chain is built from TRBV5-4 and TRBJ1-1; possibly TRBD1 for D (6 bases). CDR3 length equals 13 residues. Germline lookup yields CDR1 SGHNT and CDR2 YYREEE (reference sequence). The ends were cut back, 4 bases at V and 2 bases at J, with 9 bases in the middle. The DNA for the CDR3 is TGTGCCAGCAGCCCACAGGGTAACACTGAAGCTTTCTTT. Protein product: CASSPQGNTEAFF.

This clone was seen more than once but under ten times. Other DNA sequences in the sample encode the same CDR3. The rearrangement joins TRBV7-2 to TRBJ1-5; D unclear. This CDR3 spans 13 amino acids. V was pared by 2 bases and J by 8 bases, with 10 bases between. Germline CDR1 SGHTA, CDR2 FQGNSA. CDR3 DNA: TGTGCCAGCAGCTTATCCCTCGGTGAGCCCCAGCATTTT. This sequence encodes CASSLSLGEPQHF. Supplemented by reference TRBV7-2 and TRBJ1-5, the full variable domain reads GAGVSQSPSNKVTEKGKDVELRCDPISGHTALYWYRQSLGQGLEFLIYFQGNSAPDKSGLPSDRFSAERTGGSVSTLTIQRTQQEDSAVYLCASSLSLGEPQHFGDGTRLSIL.

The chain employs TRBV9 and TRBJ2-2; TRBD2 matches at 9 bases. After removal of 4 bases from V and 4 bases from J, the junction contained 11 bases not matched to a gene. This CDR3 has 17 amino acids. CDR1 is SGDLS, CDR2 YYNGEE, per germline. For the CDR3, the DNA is TGTGCCAGCAGCTCCCGACTAGCGGCTACTACCACCGGGGAGCTGTTTTTT. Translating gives CASSSRLAATTTGELFF.